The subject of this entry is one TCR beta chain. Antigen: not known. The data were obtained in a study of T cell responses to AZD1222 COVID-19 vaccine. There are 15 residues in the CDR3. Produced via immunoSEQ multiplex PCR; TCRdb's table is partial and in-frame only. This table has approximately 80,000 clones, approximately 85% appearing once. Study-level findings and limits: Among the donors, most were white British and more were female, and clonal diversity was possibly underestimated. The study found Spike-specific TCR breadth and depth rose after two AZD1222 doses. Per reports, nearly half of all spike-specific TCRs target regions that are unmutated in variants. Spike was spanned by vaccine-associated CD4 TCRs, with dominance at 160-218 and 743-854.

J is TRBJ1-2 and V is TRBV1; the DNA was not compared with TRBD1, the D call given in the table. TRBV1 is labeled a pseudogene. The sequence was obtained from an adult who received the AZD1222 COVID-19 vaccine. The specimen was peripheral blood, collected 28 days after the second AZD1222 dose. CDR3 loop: CTSSQDRDRLYGYTF. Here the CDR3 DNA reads TGCACCAGCAGCCAAGATCGGGACAGACTCTATGGCTACACCTTC.